The text below deals with one T cell receptor beta chain. The antigen is undetermined. As the sequencing template, cDNA was produced by extracting RNA and reverse transcribing it. Sequencing used immunoSEQ multiplex PCR; TCRdb keeps in-frame clones, though not all of them. The sample holds some 160,000 clones; less than 75% are singletons and the top ten take 36%. The source of the sample is a study of CD8+ T cells in alopecia areata. Study-wide results and limits: Lesional scalp displayed greater clonality than normal scalp, most notably in alopecia totalis/universalis. Shared TCR sequences were less clear between patients than in mice, possibly partly from HLA diversity.

The CDR3 runs 17 residues. The V segment lost 4 bases and the J segment 7 bases; nucleotides outside the gene matches: 10. Per the germline V gene, CDR1 is SGHAT and CDR2 is FQNNGV. The chain carries TRBV11-2 and TRBJ2-1, with 13 nucleotides matching TRBD2. Sequencing input: CD8+ T cells sorted from blood. The sequence was collected from a human donor in good health. The DNA for the CDR3 is TGTGCCAGCAGCTCCTCACTAGCGGGAGGGCCGAAGAATGAGCAGTTCTTC. Protein sequence: CASSSSLAGGPKNEQFF.